One and the same sample provided the 10 T cell receptor beta chains below, sequenced in a study of T cell clonality in common variable immunodeficiency (dated by TCRdb to between 2014 and 2017). The library was produced with the immunoSEQ multiplex PCR assay. TCRdb retrieved this table from immuneACCESS and kept in-frame rearrangements only. Not all clones are present; in checked studies, unresolved V genes account for under half, and no reason is known for the remainder. In this sample the table shows 40,000 to 45,000 clones, and no singletons are among them. About 10% of the sample is taken by the ten largest. Sequencing was carried out using peripheral blood mononuclear cells. Receptors were obtained from a person between 18 and 75 years old in good health.

Many counts were recorded for this clone. From the germline J gene comes the end of the CDR3, since the read stops 3 residues before it. The V call is TRBV14, the J call TRBJ2-7; D perhaps matches TRBD1 (5 bases). Germline CDR1 is SGHDN and CDR2 is FVKESK. The CDR3 length is 15 residues. V was pared by 1 base and J by 2 bases, with 12 bases between. CDR3 bases read: TGTGCCAGCAGCCAAGCGTCTGTCAGGGCCTACGAG. It translates to CASSQASVRAYE. The CDR3 as a whole reads CASSQASVRAYEQYF.

In this sample, this clone turned up many times. Coverage ceases 3 residues before the CDR3 finishes, and the germline J gene fills in the end. This chain connects TRBV4-1 to TRBJ1-1; weak D call: TRBD1 (6 bases). Trimming removed 6 bases at V and 5 bases at J, with 19 bases between. The length of the CDR3 is 15 residues. The germline V gene encodes CDR1 MGHRA and CDR2 YSYEKL. CDR3: CASRPTGQGRTEAFF. Incomplete CDR3 DNA: TGCGCCAGCAGACCTACGGGCCAGGGGCGGACTGAA.

This clone has a count of ten or more. The read ends 3 residues before the CDR3 terminus; that terminus is restored from the germline J gene. The rearrangement links TRBV20-1 to TRBJ1-4; 7 bases map to TRBD1. Trimming at V came to 6 bases and at J to 3 bases, leaving 4 bases not matched to a gene. Germline loops: CDR1 DFQATT, CDR2 SNEGSKA (reference sequence). The CDR3 has 13 amino acids. The part of the CDR3 DNA that was read is TGCAGTGCCGGGACAGATTCTAATGAAAAA. Translating gives CSAGTDSNEK. From start to end, the CDR3 is CSAGTDSNEKLFF.

This clone was seen repeatedly, ten times or more. Read coverage stops 3 residues before the CDR3 terminus; the germline J gene supplies the remainder. The chain is built from TRBV11-3 and TRBJ2-2; 9 bases are a match to TRBD1. Germline V gene lookup returns CDR1 SGHNT and CDR2 YENEEA. The CDR3 loop spans 14 amino acids. V lost 4 bases and J lost 6; bases outside the gene matches: 3. The CDR3 bases that were read are TGTGCCAGCAGCTCCCGACAGGGGGCCGGGGAG. Its protein is CASSSRQGAGE. The CDR3 in full is CASSSRQGAGELFF.

This clone occurred many times. The CDR3 is cut off 3 residues early in the read; its end comes from the germline J gene. The chain employs TRBV20-1 and TRBJ1-2, with TRBD1 matching over 7 bases. The V gene's germline CDR1 is DFQATT and CDR2 SNEGSKA (reference sequence). V was clipped by 1 base and J by 1 base; unmatched bases: 6. This CDR3 has 15 amino acids. The covered CDR3 bases are TGCAGTGCTAGAGGGGGACAGCACCTTAACTATGGC. Residues: CSARGGQHLNYG. The entire CDR3 sequence reads CSARGGQHLNYGYTF.

At least ten counts were recorded for this clone. The DNA ends 3 residues before the CDR3 does, and the rest of the CDR3 is filled in from the germline J gene. The rearrangement uses TRBV5-1 and TRBJ1-4, with 7 bases aligning to TRBD1. CDR1 and CDR2 (germline): SGHRS, YFSETQ. J lost 8 bases, V lost 4 bases, and 5 bases had no gene match. The CDR3 extends over 13 amino acids. The covered CDR3 bases are TGCGCCAGCAGCACAGGGGCTGGCGAAAAA. Translating gives CASSTGAGEK. The complete CDR3 reads CASSTGAGEKLFF.

This clone was observed at least ten times. The CDR3 here is CASSFDRPPAGTQYF. The DNA read from the CDR3 is TGTGCCAGCAGCTTCGACAGGCCACCAGCCGGGACC. V usage is TRBV7-2 and J usage is TRBJ2-5, with a possible D match to TRBD1 (6 bases). The CDR3 end is not reached by the read, which stops 3 residues before it; the germline J gene fills it in. The CDR3 has 15 residues. Looked up from germline, CDR1 is SGHTA and CDR2 is FQGNSA. The germline V and J ends were trimmed by 3 bases and 7 bases, with 18 bases remaining between them.

This clone has at least ten counts. Other DNA sequences in the sample encode the same CDR3. CDR3 DNA, as far as it was read: TGTGCCAGCAGTGAACTCGGTTACTATGGC. It translates to CASSELGYYG. In full, the CDR3 is CASSELGYYGYTF. The chain employs TRBV6-1 and TRBJ1-2, with unresolved D. The sequenced fragment ends 3 residues before the CDR3 boundary, so the rest is inferred from the germline J gene. The germline CDR1 and CDR2 sequences are MNHNS and SASEGT. This CDR3 region has 13 residues. Deletions cut 2 bases from V and 3 bases from J, with 7 bases between.

In its sample, this clone was seen many times. The read ends 3 residues early relative to the CDR3; the germline J gene fills the gap. The chain employs TRBV2 and TRBJ2-7; 7 bases match TRBD1. This CDR3 is 14 amino acids long. Trimming cost V 2 bases and J 1 base; bases outside gene matches: 2. CDR1 is SNHLY, CDR2 FYNNEI, per germline. CDR3: CASSEQGESYEQYF. The covered CDR3 bases are TGTGCCAGCAGTGAACAGGGGGAGTCCTACGAG.

This clone was seen repeatedly, ten times or more. The CDR3 is cut off 3 residues early in the read; its end comes from the germline J gene. The chain couples TRBV18 to TRBJ2-3, with 7 bases aligning to TRBD1. Germline-derived CDR1 and CDR2 are KGHSH and LQKENI. Trimming cost V 5 bases and J 3 bases; bases outside gene matches: 8. The CDR3 loop spans 15 amino acids. The CDR3 bases that were read are TGTGCCAGCTCATCAAAGGGGGCTTGGACAGATACG. This gives the protein CASSSKGAWTDT. The entire CDR3 sequence reads CASSSKGAWTDTQYF.